This T cell receptor (beta chain) originates from a study of blood T cells in healthy people across ages (dated by TCRdb to the mid-2010s). Study-wide context: In model experiments, template switching captured about one uniquely barcoded TCR beta cDNA molecule for every two T cells. Using deep sequencing normalized with unique cDNA molecular identifiers, the study measured how TCR beta repertoire diversity changes with age. Four age groups were formed from the donors: young (average 16 years), middle-aged (approximately 40), aged (about 62) and long-lived (approximately 80). For two donors (one aged 18 to 29 and one aged 80 or older), the study analyzed two additional independent replicas of 1 million unique cDNA reads from the same blood draw.

Library preparation used 5' RACE. Data came from an Illumina HiSeq 2500. A second PCR of about 7 to 12 cycles was run with a J-beta primer mix and a sample-barcoded 5' primer. A template-switch 5' adaptor carrying 12 random nucleotides introduced a unique molecular identifier onto each TCR beta cDNA molecule. Each sample yielded at least 2.5 million CDR3-containing paired-end reads. First-strand cDNA synthesis was performed from all RNA using the Mint cDNA synthesis kit, with priming by a TRBC-specific oligonucleotide. Following uracil-DNA glycosylase treatment, all cDNA underwent a first 18-cycle PCR with the universal primers M1SS and BC2_uni_R. From the authors' description of their analysis: For normalization, 1 million high-quality reads, each with a distinct molecular identifier, were randomly selected from each sample. Reads sharing molecular identifiers were discarded rather than binned into consensus sequences. CDR3 identification, clonotype clustering and error correction used MiTCR with a Q25 quality threshold and the strictest error-elimination algorithm. A nonparametric unseen species model using Euler transformation provided a lower-bound estimate of total TCR beta diversity. TCRdb reworked the public reads: Q25 trimming with fastp, MiXCR clone assembly, productive beta chains retained. Each entry is one CDR3 protein sequence, shown with its most common DNA and genes. V and J calls and clone size were set by TCRdb, not the authors. Counted in this sample were some 760,000 distinct CDR3 sequences; around a quarter of them appeared once. 9% to 9.5% of the sample comes from the top ten.

The CDR3 runs 16 residues from the cysteine to the phenylalanine. Kept here is only the CDR3 DNA, which spans 48 bases and is read in frame from base 1. V has 5 bases trimmed and J has 2 bases trimmed; junction bases matching no gene number 8. The germline V gene yields MNHEY for CDR1 and SVGEGT for CDR2. This clonotype was counted a few times. Which antigen it targets is not known. The record has no base qualities; no much larger clone is one base away. The roughly 42 donors, aged 6 to 90 years, were systemically healthy Caucasian individuals from Russia. Each donor gave roughly 9.5 milliliters of peripheral blood, collected into EDTA-treated Vacutainer tubes. Ficoll-Paque density-gradient centrifugation was used to isolate PBMCs, with at least 6.5 million per sample. Total RNA, at least 5 micrograms per sample, was extracted from PBMCs with Trizol reagent. The percentages of naive CD45RAhigh/CD27high T cells were determined by flow cytometry on a PBMC aliquot from every donor.

Overall results and qualifications from the work: Estimates of total diversity based on one million sequenced T cells were considered lower bounds and underestimates. There was a strong correlation between observed TCR beta diversity and the percentage of naive T cells measured by flow cytometry. Because the CMV infection status of the donors was unknown, age-related changes in expanded clonotypes may potentially have been confounded. Bulk unsorted PBMC profiling prevented conclusive comparison of naive and antigen-experienced compartments. As age increased, observed TCR beta diversity per million T cells dropped in a roughly linear way, and a significant reduction was already evident by age roughly 40. Compared with the aged group, more naive CD4+ T cells, fewer expanded clones and increased TCR diversity were shown by the long-lived group, suggesting age selection.

The same specimen was also included in a second study, on T cells of mothers and their children. The second study's authors report: Nine systemically healthy Caucasian individuals, comprising three mothers and their six children, were included as donors. cDNA synthesis consumed the entire amount of extracted RNA, loaded at around 1.5 ug RNA in each 15 ul reaction. In the second PCR, the M1S primer added sample barcodes and 2-4 random nucleotides. Each mother yielded over 9 million TCR beta CDR3 reads and each child about 3 million reads. TCR recombination output is similarly shaped by thymic selection in related and unrelated pairs, with a minor effect exerted by inherited differences. Normalized repertoire overlap was always found to be slightly, but never significantly, higher in related mother-child pairs than in unrelated mother-child pairs. With a sensitivity of approximately 92 clones per million clonotypes, no persistent microchimeric T cell clones were detected. To look for features that set related mother-child pairs apart from unrelated individuals, the researchers ran deep NGS to compare the TCR beta repertoires of mothers and children. Mothers averaged roughly 36 +/- 4 years of age and children averaged around 10 +/- 4 years. After adapters were ligated using NEBNext reagents, the libraries underwent 100+100 nt paired-end sequencing on an Illumina HiSeq 2000. To avoid cross-contamination, the mother libraries and the child libraries were prepared a month apart and sequenced in separate runs. Between roughly 500,000 and 2,300,000 distinct TCR beta clonotypes were identified per donor. Naive TCR beta clonotypes were estimated from low-frequency clonotypes matched to each donor's FACS-determined naive share, without sorting.

Recombination linked TRBV6-2 or TRBV6-3 to TRBJ1-2; 10 bases in the middle match TRBD1. The sequencing sample was made of blood. The clonotype comes from a boy between 10 and 17 years old in good health. CDR3 sequence: CASSHSGTGENYGYTF. Read as DNA, the sequence is TGTGCCAGCAGTCATTCCGGGACAGGGGAAAACTATGGCTACACCTTC.